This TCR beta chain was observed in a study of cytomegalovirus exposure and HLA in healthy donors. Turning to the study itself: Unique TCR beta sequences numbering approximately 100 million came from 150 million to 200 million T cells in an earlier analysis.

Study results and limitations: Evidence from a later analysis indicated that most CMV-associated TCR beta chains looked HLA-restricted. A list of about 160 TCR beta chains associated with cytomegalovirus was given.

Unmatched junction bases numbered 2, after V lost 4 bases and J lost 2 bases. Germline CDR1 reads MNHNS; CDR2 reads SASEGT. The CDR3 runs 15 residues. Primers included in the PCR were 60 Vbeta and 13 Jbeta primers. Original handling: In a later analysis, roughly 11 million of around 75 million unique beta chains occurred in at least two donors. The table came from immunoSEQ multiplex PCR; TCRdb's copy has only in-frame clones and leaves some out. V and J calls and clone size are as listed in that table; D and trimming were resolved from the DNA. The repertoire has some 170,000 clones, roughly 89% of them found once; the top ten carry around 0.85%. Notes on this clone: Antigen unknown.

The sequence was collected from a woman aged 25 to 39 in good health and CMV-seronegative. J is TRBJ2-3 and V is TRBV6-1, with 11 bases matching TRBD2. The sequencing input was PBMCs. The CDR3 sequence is CASSVSGRATDTQYF. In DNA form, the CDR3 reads TGTGCCAGCAGTGTTAGCGGGAGGGCCACAGATACGCAGTATTTT.